What follows is one T cell receptor (beta chain) and its context. Its antigen remains unidentified. No quality values exist for individual bases; no much larger clone is one base distant. The cohort was made up of 500 to 800 healthy bone marrow donors. Cohort members were all nominally healthy when sampled, although unrecorded immune exposures were likely present. The donor tested CMV seronegative, placing the donor among the approximately 360 seronegative members of the cohort. A peripheral blood sample was collected from each donor, and TCR beta sequencing was performed on peripheral blood mononuclear cells. The Qiagen DNeasy Blood Extraction Kit was used to extract genomic DNA from the blood cell samples. Libraries were made using the immunoSEQ multiplex PCR assay. For the multiplex PCR, a mixture combining 60 forward primers for TCR Vbeta segments and 13 reverse primers for TCR Jbeta segments was used. The CDR3 region of rearranged TCR beta genes was amplified from genomic DNA with a multiplex PCR assay. The amplified TCR beta libraries were sequenced on the Illumina HiSeq System as 87-base-pair reads. Concerning the study's data processing: A later analysis tallied roughly 76 million unique TCR beta chains across the 700 or so repertoires, and roughly 11 million of those chains were shared by two or more donors. A nearest-neighbor algorithm error-corrected the raw reads and collapsed the reads into unique sequences, merging closely related sequences to remove PCR and sequencing errors. Alignment of CDR3 sequences to IMGT reference sequences was used to assign V, D and J gene segments. For a sequence to be retained, at least a six-nucleotide match to both a V gene segment and a J gene segment was required. Rearrangements were called productive when the CDR3 lacked stop codons and stayed in frame with V and J; all others were non-productive. Following IMGT convention, CDR3 was defined as the stretch from the second conserved V-encoded cysteine up to the conserved J-encoded phenylalanine. The earlier analysis of more than 450 of the donors excluded sequences that lacked an unambiguous match to a single V gene segment. An earlier analysis of roughly 590 of the donors called V segments functional above 56.7% productive rearrangements and segregating when the between-donor standard deviation exceeded 5%. A statistical classification framework was developed to diagnose cytomegalovirus status using the catalog of TCR beta chain sequences. V and J gene assignment, in a later analysis, came from comparing TCR nucleotide sequences with IMGT/GENE-DB human TR gene sequences. Using the TCRdist pipeline, a later analysis assigned CDR3 sequences along with most-parsimonious VDJ recombination scenarios. A later analysis defined each TCR beta chain by its CDR3 amino acid sequence plus V-gene family, and excluded reads lacking a unique V-gene family. In a later analysis, 450 to 600 highly shared, low-generation-probability nucleotide sequences were removed to address suspected cross-contamination and a sequencing artifact. In a later analysis, a clonal expansion index for each public chain was calculated from normalized within-repertoire ranks of inferred template counts. In a later analysis, generation probabilities were computed with a VDJ recombination model fitted to out-of-frame rearrangements, and the resulting probabilities were checked against IGoR. In a later analysis, hypergeometric tests were used to score TCR-TCR, TCR-HLA and TCR-CMV co-occurrence, with a repertoire-size bias correction applied to TCR pairs. To estimate false discovery rates, a later analysis permuted the HLA or CMV assignments 20 times. In a later analysis, co-occurring TCRs were grouped using DBSCAN, with TCRdist sequence similarity added in when clustering inside HLA-allele-positive subsets. Co-occurrence clustering excluded repertoires with fewer than 30,000 or more than 120,000 public chains, plus five with anomalous nucleotide sharing. Held by TCRdb, this immuneACCESS table contains in-frame sequences only and omits some clones. Under half of the omission traces to an unresolved V gene where checked; the cause of the rest is unknown. D and trimming were read from the DNA, whereas the V and J calls and clone size are those reported in that table. The sample contains about 150,000 clones, about 85% of them found a single time. The ten top clones hold about 2.4% of the sample.

The data derive from a study of cytomegalovirus exposure and HLA in healthy donors (dated 2017 in TCRdb). Broadly, across the study: According to an earlier analysis of 587 of the donors, roughly 180 million T cells yielded over 90 million unique TCR beta sequences and more than 250 Gb of sequence data. An early release that covered some 640 HLA-typed donors contained approximately 300 gigabases of sequencing data and tens of millions of unique TCR sequences. Of the roughly 390 genotyped donors, roughly 80% fell in the genetic ancestry cluster associated with self-reported Caucasian donors. The aim of the study was to test whether cataloging public T cell receptors could identify signatures of past pathogen exposure. The study used immunosequencing to profile the T cell repertoires of several hundred subjects and linked those repertoires to cytomegalovirus serostatus. A separate validation cohort of 90 to 150 different subjects was used in addition to the roughly 640-subject first cohort. The study combined high-throughput TCR immunosequencing, statistical association of individual TCRs with disease status, and machine learning to predict cytomegalovirus infection status. To study patterns of TCR occurrence, a later analysis re-analyzed previously published TCR beta repertoires from 500 to 850 donors and added high-resolution HLA genotyping. In the later analysis, no new phenotypic data were used to find candidate immune exposures; instead, reliance was placed on TCR beta sequences and their occurrence across donors. To decide whether each TCR beta V gene segment behaved as functional or pseudogenic, an earlier analysis of some 600 of the donors relied on high-throughput TCR beta sequencing. Alongside the repertoire data, information on donor age, sex, ethnicity and CMV serostatus was compiled. A later genetic analysis used genome-wide SNP genotypes for about 65% of the roughly 700 donors, treating that subset as a discovery cohort. Every repertoire in the discovery cohort had been generated on one and the same sequencing platform. HLA typing covered class I and class II loci at four-digit resolution. Typing coverage varied by locus: 629-630 donors for A, B, C, DRB1 and DQB1; more than 500 for DQA1; around 610 for DPA1; around 450 for DPB1. Because of strong linkage in the cohort, a handful of DR-DQ haplotypes were treated as single units for association and clustering. On average, about 200,000 unique TCR beta nucleotide sequences were sequenced per donor among 300 to 500 genotyped donors of the cohort, with roughly 18% of those sequences being non-productive. Points the paper makes about the study in general: A group of highly shared sequence variants was considered likely to be a technical artifact of the sequencing pipeline. In this cohort, only TCR beta chains were sequenced, and detectable features were limited by the absence of alpha or paired-chain data. A few of the identified cytomegalovirus-associated TCR beta chains were confirmed in vitro to be specific for cytomegalovirus antigens. Assigning TCR associations to individual alleles was difficult when HLA alleles, especially DR and DQ, strongly co-occurred. A later analysis found that TCR association rates varied across HLA loci, with DRB1 alleles showing the most associated TCRs and HLA-C alleles the fewest. Broadly in line with IMGT annotations, most TCR beta V segments showed up in productive rearrangements about 87% or about 30% of the time in an earlier analysis of 450 to 600 of the donors. Correlated functional status among segregating V segments might be attributable to linkage disequilibrium, but an unknown experimental factor could not be ruled out. The study gave a list of over 150 TCR beta chains associated with cytomegalovirus. A later analysis reported that several top co-occurrence clusters appeared linked to parvovirus B19, influenza, CMV and Epstein-Barr virus. V-gene and J-gene trimming of TCR beta chains was associated with a missense DCLRE1C variant in a later genetic analysis, and the association was replicated in an independent cohort. Across donors, most TCR sequences were observed very rarely, whereas some public TCRs were present in many individuals. At a false discovery rate of 0.05, a later analysis linked under 20,000 TCR beta sequences to specific HLA alleles. The 87-base-pair reads could not distinguish some IMGT-functional V segments, including TRBV6-2 and TRBV6-3, so those segments were excluded. In both the original and validation cohorts, the classifier was reported to diagnose cytomegalovirus status with high specificity and sensitivity. Because some donors lacked HLA typing at each locus, the association tests relied only on the typed subset. A further reported finding was that TCR beta sequences accurately predicted the HLA-A and HLA-B alleles for most subjects in the first cohort. The earlier analysis of nearly 600 of the donors excluded roughly 17 rarely observed V segments, including chromosome 9 orphons, because counts were too low. In a later genetic analysis, fewer N-insertions in productive TCRs were reported among donors in an Asian-associated ancestry cluster than the approximately 710-donor mean. Presence/absence analyses assumed roughly uniform sequencing depth across donors, an assumption that may not hold. Most CMV-associated TCR beta chains appeared to be HLA-restricted in a later analysis, and the HLA associations seemed to be driven largely by CMV exposure. In a later analysis, HLA-associated TCR beta chains were found to be more clonally expanded and to have lower generation probabilities than equally common non-associated chains. According to the authors, the approach could potentially be generalized to other disease states and immunological phenotypes. CMV serostatus was the only immune exposure information available for the cohort.

CDR1 and CDR2 were assigned from the germline V gene as SGDLS and YYNGEE. V loses 0 bases at its end and J loses 4 bases; junction bases beyond the gene matches: 10. Its CDR3 holds 17 amino acids, cysteine through phenylalanine. This entry keeps only the CDR3 DNA: 51 bases, framed from base 1. Specimen: PBMCs. This clonotype was obtained from a woman under 30 in good health and CMV-seronegative. The V gene is TRBV9 and the J gene is TRBJ2-3; TRBD2 fits 8 bases in the junction. This receptor carries the CDR3 CASSVVSSGSSPDTQYF. The DNA sequence reads TGTGCCAGCAGCGTAGTGTCGAGCGGGAGTTCCCCAGATACGCAGTATTTT.